This TCR beta chain is drawn from a study of blood T cell repertoires in COVID-19. This CDR3 has 15 residues. Trimming took 0 bases from V and 6 from J, leaving 15 bases between them. Produced via immunoSEQ multiplex PCR; TCRdb's table is partial and in-frame only. Of about 380,000 clones in the sample, around 87% are singletons; the top ten hold 1% to 1.5%. The origin of this receptor is a man under 40 who had recovered from COVID-19. The chain uses TRBV23-1 and TRBJ2-7; maybe TRBD1 (6 bases). TRBV23-1 is known as an ORF, though its function is uncertain. The sequenced material came from PBMCs or T cells enriched from blood (not recorded which). The CDR3 DNA follows: TGCGCCAGCAGTCAATCGAGGCAGGGGATTAGCGAGCAGTACTTC. Protein product: CASSQSRQGISEQYF.